Listed here are 17 T cell receptor beta chains from one sample, sequenced in a study of blood T cell repertoires in COVID-19 (dated by TCRdb to 2020 to 2021). Libraries came from the immunoSEQ multiplex PCR assay. TCRdb's version of the immuneACCESS table is confined to in-frame rearrangements and falls short of the full clone set. An unresolved V gene accounts for under half of the shortfall where checked; the remainder is of unknown origin. The sample contains 120,000 or so clones, roughly 80% of them found a single time. The ten biggest clones cover around 12% of the sample. The sample was peripheral blood. The receptors shown here come from a woman in her 30s who had recovered from COVID-19.

J is TRBJ2-2 and V is TRBV7-6; 10 nucleotides match TRBD2. This CDR3 has 19 residues. The junction had 11 bases not matched to a gene; V was cut back by 4 bases and J by 0 bases. Germline V lookup: CDR1 SGHVS, CDR2 FNYEAQ. The CDR3 DNA is TGTGCCAGCAGCTACACACCGGGACTAGCGCCCGCGAACACCGGGGAGCTGTTTTTT. This encodes CASSYTPGLAPANTGELFF.

The chain is built from TRBV12-3 or TRBV12-4 and TRBJ1-2; possible D gene TRBD1, 6 bases. The CDR3 contains 13 residues. V was shortened by 5 bases and J by 8 bases, with 15 bases between the two germline ends. CDR3 in DNA: TGTGCCAGCAGTCCTCCGGGAGGGGGGGGCTACACCTTC. Its protein is CASSPPGGGGYTF.

V and J are TRBV19 and TRBJ2-1; the D gene is possibly TRBD2 (6 bases). The CDR3 is 17 residues long. The V gene lost 3 bases and the J gene lost 0 bases, with 15 bases spanning the gap. In germline, CDR1 is LNHDA, CDR2 SQIVND (reference sequence). The CDR3 region has the DNA TGTGCCAGTAGTATTTACGGCGGGGTAAGCTCCTACAATGAGCAGTTCTTC. It codes for CASSIYGGVSSYNEQFF.

This chain joins TRBV11-3 and TRBJ2-1; 13 bases align to TRBD2. With 5 bases clipped from V and 6 bases from J, the junction kept 10 bases outside the gene matches. Per the germline V gene, CDR1 is SGHNT and CDR2 is YENEEA. The CDR3 contains 17 residues. The CDR3 sequence is CASSRWTSGSASNEQFF. DNA of the CDR3: TGTGCCAGCAGCCGTTGGACTAGCGGGAGTGCGTCCAATGAGCAGTTCTTC.

This clone turned up a few times. The chain employs TRBV7-8 and TRBJ1-1; TRBD1 matches 10 bases. The CDR3 runs to 15 residues. Trimming removed 5 bases from V and 4 bases from J; junction bases left unmatched: 7. Germline V gene lookup returns CDR1 SGHVS and CDR2 FQNEAQ. Here the CDR3 reads CASSTGTGAITEAFF. The DNA of the CDR3 is TGTGCCAGCAGCACCGGGACAGGGGCAATCACTGAAGCTTTCTTT. The variable domain in full, completed from reference TRBV7-8 and TRBJ1-1, reads GAGVSQSPRYKVAKRGQDVALRCDPISGHVSLFWYQQALGQGPEFLTYFQNEAQLDKSGLPSDRFFAERPEGSVSTLKIQRTQQEDSAVYLCASSTGTGAITEAFFGQGTRLTVV.

This clone was seen once. V is TRBV5-1 and J is TRBJ1-3, with 7 nucleotides matching TRBD1. The V segment lost 0 bases and the J segment 0 bases; nucleotides outside the gene matches: 6. This CDR3 spans 17 amino acids. CDR1 and CDR2 from the germline V gene are SGHRS and YFSETQ. The CDR3 protein is CASSLGGTVNSGNTIYF. CDR3 bases: TGCGCCAGCAGCTTGGGTGGGACAGTCAACTCTGGAAACACCATATATTTT.

V and J are TRBV29-1 and TRBJ1-2, with 7 bases matching TRBD1. Trimming cost V 4 bases and J 4 bases; bases outside gene matches: 9. The CDR3 is 14 amino acids. The germline CDR1 and CDR2 sequences are SQVTM and ANQGSEA. CDR3 loop: CSVGGGVKSYGYTF. Written as DNA, the CDR3 is TGCAGCGTTGGAGGGGGCGTAAAATCCTATGGCTACACCTTC.

This chain links TRBV5-4 with TRBJ1-2; 11 positions match TRBD1. The ends lost 4 bases at V and 3 bases at J; junction bases unmatched: 11. The germline CDR1 and CDR2 sequences are SGHNT and YYREEE (reference sequence). The CDR3 sequence is 17 residues long. The CDR3 nucleotides are TGTGCCAGCAGCGATCGGGACAGGGGGAGGTTCGACTATGGCTACACCTTC. It is translated as CASSDRDRGRFDYGYTF.

The chain carries TRBV15 and TRBJ2-5, with D hard to call. Germline V gene lookup returns CDR1 LNHNV and CDR2 YYDKDF (reference sequence). V lost 2 bases, J lost 0 bases, and 10 bases lay in between. This CDR3 comprises 15 residues. The CDR3 DNA reads as TGTGCCACCAGCAGAAAAACCAGGTACCAAGAGACCCAGTACTTC. Its protein product is CATSRKTRYQETQYF.

This clone was observed once. The V gene is TRBV4-1, the J gene TRBJ1-5, with unresolved D. CDR3 length: 14 residues. V lost 2 bases to trimming and J lost 7 bases, with 12 bases between them. Germline V CDR1 and CDR2: MGHRA, YSYEKL. In nucleotides, the CDR3 is TGCGCCAGCAGCCAAAGTCGTACGGGGCAGCCCCAGCATTTT. Encoded protein: CASSQSRTGQPQHF.

The chain carries TRBV29-1 and TRBJ2-1, with TRBD2 matching 11 bases. V shed 7 bases, J shed 8 bases, and the junction held 10 bases outside the gene matches. The CDR3 is 14 amino acids. Germline V lookup: CDR1 SQVTM, CDR2 ANQGSEA. CDR3 DNA: TGCAGCGCCGAAGGGACTAGCGGAACCTATGAGCAGTTCTTC. It yields the protein CSAEGTSGTYEQFF.

The CDR3 spells CSVRTGGYEQYF. CDR3 DNA sequence: TGCAGCGTTAGGACAGGGGGTTACGAGCAGTACTTC. The gene calls are TRBV29-1 and TRBJ2-7, with TRBD1 matching over 10 bases. There are 12 residues in the CDR3. After removal of 5 bases from V and 4 bases from J, the junction contained 2 bases not matched to a gene. CDR1 and CDR2 (germline): SQVTM, ANQGSEA.

The rearrangement uses TRBV27 and TRBJ2-7; no clear D gene. Trimming removed 2 bases from V and 0 bases from J, with 14 bases in between. Looked up from germline, CDR1 is MNHEY and CDR2 is SMNVEV (reference sequence). This CDR3 contains 16 residues. The CDR3 DNA sequence: TGTGCCAGCAGTTTAGAAAGTGGAGTAAGCTCCTACGAGCAGTACTTC. Translating gives CASSLESGVSSYEQYF.

CDR3 region: CASSPGGRRGDEQFF. DNA of the CDR3: TGTGCCAGCAGTCCTGGAGGTAGGCGTGGGGATGAGCAGTTCTTC. The V and J genes are TRBV6-5 and TRBJ2-1; D perhaps matches TRBD2 (5 bases). Germline-derived CDR1 and CDR2 are MNHEY and SVGAGI. The CDR3 is 15 residues long. V lost 5 bases to trimming and J lost 8 bases, with 19 bases between them.

J is TRBJ1-1 and V is TRBV5-8; TRBD1 aligns across 7 bases. After removal of 4 bases from V and 5 bases from J, the junction contained 5 bases not matched to a gene. This CDR3 region has 13 residues. Germline CDR1 SGHTS, CDR2 YDEGEE. CDR3 bases: TGTGCCAGCAGCCCTACAGGGGAGACTGAAGCTTTCTTT. This translates into CASSPTGETEAFF. The full variable domain, with the rest looked up from reference TRBV5-8 and TRBJ1-1, is EAGVTQSPTHLIKTRGQQATLRCSPISGHTSVYWYQQALGLGLQFLLWYDEGEERNRGNFPPRFSGRQFPNYSSELNVNALELEDSALYLCASSPTGETEAFFGQGTRLTVV.

The chain links TRBV7-2 to TRBJ2-3, with TRBD2 matching 12 bases. Germline loops: CDR1 SGHTA, CDR2 FQGNSA. V lost 1 base, J lost 5 bases, and 10 bases stayed unmatched. CDR3 size: 18 residues. CDR3 DNA sequence: TGTGCCAGCAGCTTAGGGGCCCGACTAGCGGGAGATGAAGATACGCAGTATTTT. Amino acids: CASSLGARLAGDEDTQYF.

The gene calls are TRBV2 and TRBJ2-5; D uncertain. V gave up 8 bases and J gave up 5 bases, with 12 bases separating them. Germline values: CDR1 SNHLY, CDR2 FYNNEI. CDR3 length: 12 amino acids. CDR3 loop: CASQGGWETQYF. CDR3 coding DNA: TGTGCCAGCCAAGGCGGTTGGGAGACCCAGTACTTC.